This T cell receptor beta chain was sequenced in a study of Graves' ophthalmopathy and Graves' hyperthyroidism listed by TCRdb under 2018. A note on the overall study: Peripheral blood was collected at initial diagnosis, prior to any treatment. For training and testing, the 100 patients in the discovery cohort were randomly divided in a 7:3 ratio. In total, 135 blood samples were TCR-sequenced: 40 to 45 ophthalmopathy, roughly 77 hyperthyroidism and 17 hyperthyroidism-to-ophthalmopathy patients. TCR beta repertoire signatures were used to distinguish Graves' ophthalmopathy from Graves' hyperthyroidism and to predict progression to ophthalmopathy. In six hyperthyroidism patients, the T-cell repertoire of thyroid tissue was compared with the T-cell repertoire of blood. After sampling, hyperthyroidism patients received methimazole starting at 30 mg daily, and ophthalmopathy patients received high-dose intravenous methylprednisolone. To explore V-J signatures that distinguish ophthalmopathy from hyperthyroidism, a discovery set of about 99 patients was enrolled, made up of approximately 45 with ophthalmopathy and under 65 with stable hyperthyroidism. An independent validation cohort comprised 18 hyperthyroidism patients and 15 to 17 patients who later progressed from hyperthyroidism to ophthalmopathy.

Results and caveats for the whole study, not just this receptor: In cross-validation, the 13-signature model distinguished ophthalmopathy from stable hyperthyroidism with around 90% sensitivity and about 81% specificity, while in the test set the corresponding values were about 79% and 69%. No statistical method was used to set the sample size in advance, and the investigators knew which group each participant was assigned to. In validation, the model predicted ophthalmopathy progression with 55% to 71% sensitivity and 72% to 80% specificity; some 13 predicted patients were CT-confirmed with GO in a median of approximately 6.2 months. Most expanded thyroid clonotypes with a frequency above 0.001 also appeared in blood, which suggests that blood repertoires may reflect the immune response in the thyroid.

Patients with ophthalmopathy had moderately to severely active disease, with a Clinical Activity Score of 3 or more, a NOSPECS grade of 4 or more, and a disease duration of less than 3 months. Patients with other autoimmune diseases, uncontrolled infections, pregnancy or lactation were excluded from the study. Diagnosis relied on clinical symptoms, serum thyroxine, TRAb, thyroid ultrasound and orbital computed tomography. Using Ficoll-Paque density gradient centrifugation, PBMCs were isolated from less than 11 ml of fresh peripheral blood. Trizol reagent was used to extract the total RNA, and its quality was then checked on an Agilent 2100 Bioanalyzer. Many counts were recorded for this clonotype. Its antigen remains undetermined. Base-call qualities are not available, and no considerably larger clone is one nucleotide away. For repertoire sequencing, TCR beta CDR3 regions were amplified from RNA transcripts. HTBI primers and the Qiagen OneStep RT-PCR kit were used in a first-round RT-PCR, which was followed by a second-round multiplex PCR, size selection and purification. Libraries were sequenced on an Illumina HiSeq2000 using paired-end 100 bp reads. The original methods were these. SOAPnuke was used for read processing, and reads with adapters, uncalled bases, a mean Phred below 15, or no exact constant-primer or identifier match were discarded. COPE v1.2.5 was used to merge high-quality paired reads. Each unique nucleotide sequence was defined as a clonotype, and clonotypes were aligned to IMGT TRB V, D and J references with MiTCR v1.1. Analysis was restricted to V-J combinations with a frequency above 0.0001, which covered roughly 99% of repertoires. For each V-J combination, a TCR clonal expansion and chaos score was defined as F50 clonal expansion divided by the chaos observed in the TCRdist matrix. Features were reduced by Welch's t-statistics and random forest to about a dozen V-J combinations, which fed a naive Bayes classifier. Thyroid-blood repertoire similarity was quantified with the Morisita-Horn index. TCRdb cleaned the public reads at Q25 with fastp, built clones with MiXCR and kept in-frame beta chains. Duplicate CDR3 protein sequences are folded into a single record with the most common DNA and genes. The authors' filters were not applied to this entry. This sample comprises 200,000 to 250,000 distinct CDR3 sequences, around a fifth of them detected only once. The ten largest clones take up 35% to 55% of the sample.

The CDR3 sequence holds 14 residues, the cysteine and phenylalanine included. Only the CDR3 DNA is retained, 42 bases long and in frame from the first base. CDR1 and CDR2, looked up from the germline V gene, are MNHEY and SVGEGT. V is pruned by 5 bases and J by 2 bases, leaving 4 bases of the junction without a gene match. Sequencing used peripheral blood. This TCR was sampled from a woman aged 45-59 years with Graves' ophthalmopathy. Donor details come from another sample of the same person, matched by shared clones. In this chain, TRBV6-2 or TRBV6-3 is recombined with TRBJ2-7, with TRBD2 identical over 9 junction bases. The CDR3 protein is CASSKLAGAYEQYF. Read as DNA, the sequence is TGTGCCAGCAGTAAATTAGCGGGAGCCTACGAGCAGTACTTC.